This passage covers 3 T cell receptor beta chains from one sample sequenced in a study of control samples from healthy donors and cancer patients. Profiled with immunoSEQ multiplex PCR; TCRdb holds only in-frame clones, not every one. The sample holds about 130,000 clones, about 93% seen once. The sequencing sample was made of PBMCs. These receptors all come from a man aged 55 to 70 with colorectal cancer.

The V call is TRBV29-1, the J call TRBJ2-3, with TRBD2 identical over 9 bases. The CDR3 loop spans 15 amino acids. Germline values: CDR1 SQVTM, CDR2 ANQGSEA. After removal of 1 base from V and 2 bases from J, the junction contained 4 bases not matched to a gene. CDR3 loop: CSVEGLAGLTDTQYF. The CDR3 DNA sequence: TGCAGCGTTGAAGGGCTAGCGGGGCTCACAGATACGCAGTATTTT.

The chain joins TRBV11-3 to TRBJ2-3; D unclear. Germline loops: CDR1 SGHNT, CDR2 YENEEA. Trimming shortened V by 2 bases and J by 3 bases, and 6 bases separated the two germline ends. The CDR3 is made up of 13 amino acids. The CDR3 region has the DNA TGTGCCAGCAGCTTAAGGGTAACAGATACGCAGTATTTT. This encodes CASSLRVTDTQYF.

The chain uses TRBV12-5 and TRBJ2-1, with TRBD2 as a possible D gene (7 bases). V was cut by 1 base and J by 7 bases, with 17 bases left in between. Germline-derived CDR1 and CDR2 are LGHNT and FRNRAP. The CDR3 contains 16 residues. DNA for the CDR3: TGTGCTAGTGGTTTGGCTATAGGGGGGGGGAAAAATGAGCAGTTCTTC. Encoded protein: CASGLAIGGGKNEQFF.